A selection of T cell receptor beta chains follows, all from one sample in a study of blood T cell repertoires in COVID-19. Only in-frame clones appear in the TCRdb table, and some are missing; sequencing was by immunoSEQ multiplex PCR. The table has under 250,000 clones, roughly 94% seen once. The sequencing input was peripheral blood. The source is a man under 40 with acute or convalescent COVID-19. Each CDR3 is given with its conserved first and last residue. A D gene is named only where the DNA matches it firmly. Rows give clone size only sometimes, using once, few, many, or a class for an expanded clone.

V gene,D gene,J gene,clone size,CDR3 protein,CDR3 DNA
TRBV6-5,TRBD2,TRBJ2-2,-,CSTGRTSGATGELFF,TGTTCCACAGGGAGGACTAGCGGAGCGACCGGGGAGCTGTTTTTT
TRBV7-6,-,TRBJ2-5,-,CASSPYSQETQYF,TGTGCCAGCAGCCCGTACAGCCAAGAGACCCAGTACTTC
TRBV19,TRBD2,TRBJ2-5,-,CASSKHSSGQYQETQYF,TGTGCCAGTAGTAAACACTCTAGCGGGCAGTACCAAGAGACCCAGTACTTC
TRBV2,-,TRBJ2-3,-,CASSARDTQYF,TGTGCCAGCAGTGCCAGGGATACGCAGTATTTT
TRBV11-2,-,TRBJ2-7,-,CASSLDLKTPRGKYEQYF,TGTGCCAGCAGCTTAGATCTAAAGACCCCCAGAGGGAAGTACGAGCAGTACTTC
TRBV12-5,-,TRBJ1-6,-,CASGRGGVNSPLHF,TGTGCTAGTGGTCGTGGGGGGGTTAATTCACCCCTCCACTTT
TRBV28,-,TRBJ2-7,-,CASRSLMGAAYEQYF,TGTGCCAGCAGATCGCTAATGGGGGCAGCCTACGAGCAGTACTTC
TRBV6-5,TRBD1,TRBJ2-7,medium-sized,CATSFQGVGYEQYF,TGTGCCACTTCCTTTCAGGGGGTGGGTTACGAGCAGTACTTC
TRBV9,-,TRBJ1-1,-,CASSRAAYTEAFF,TGTGCCAGCAGCCGTGCGGCTTACACTGAAGCTTTCTTT
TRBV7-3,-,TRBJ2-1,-,CASSSRLGGGRNEQFF,TGTGCCAGCAGTTCTAGACTCGGGGGTGGCCGTAATGAGCAGTTCTTC
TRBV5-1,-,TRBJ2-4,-,CASSLPGTIQYF,TGCGCCAGCAGCTTGCCGGGAACAATTCAGTACTTC
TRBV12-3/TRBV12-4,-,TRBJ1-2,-,CASSLDTYGYTF,TGTGCCAGCAGTTTAGACACCTATGGCTACACCTTC
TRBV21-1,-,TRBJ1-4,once,CASSKDTGDTNEKLFF,TGTGCCAGCAGCAAAGATACAGGGGATACTAATGAAAAACTGTTTTTT